The 12 T cell receptor beta chains in this list originate from one sample, sequenced in a study of shared T cell receptors in the human thymus. Measured with immunoSEQ multiplex PCR; TCRdb has only the in-frame clones, and not every one. Of over 450,000 clones listed, about 80% are singletons. This sample also belongs to another study, concerning human thymus T cells.

The specimen sequenced was thymocytes. The receptors come from a boy in the first two years of life with a congenital heart defect.

The V gene is TRBV5-1, the J gene TRBJ2-5; D possibly corresponds to TRBD1 (5 bases). The V gene's germline CDR1 is SGHRS and CDR2 YFSETQ. V lost 4 bases, J lost 0 bases, and 13 bases lay in between. The CDR3 runs 15 residues. The CDR3: CASSIRDLYQETQYF. The CDR3, as DNA: TGCGCCAGCAGCATCAGGGATTTGTACCAAGAGACCCAGTACTTC.

This clone has only a few counts. The rearrangement joins TRBV4-1 to TRBJ2-7; 8 bases are a match to TRBD2. Losses at the gene ends were 4 bases for V and 0 bases for J; bases not matched to a gene: 14. Looked up from germline, CDR1 is MGHRA and CDR2 is YSYEKL. The CDR3 spans 18 residues. CDR3 in DNA: TGCGCCAGCAGCCCTGGGGTCGGGCTAGCGGGTTTCTCCTACGAGCAGTACTTC. Protein sequence: CASSPGVGLAGFSYEQYF.

The CDR3 DNA follows: TGTGCCAGCCGTGGGGGCAACGAGCAGTACTTC. Protein product: CASRGGNEQYF. The genes are TRBV28 and TRBJ2-7; D is possibly TRBD1 (6 bases). The V and J ends lost 8 bases and 5 bases respectively, with 10 bases between them. CDR3 length: 11 amino acids. The germline gives CDR1 MDHEN, CDR2 SYDVKM.

The chain recombines TRBV6-5 with TRBJ2-2; D is uncertain. Deletions cut 7 bases from V and 6 bases from J, with 12 bases between. Germline CDR1 is MNHEY and CDR2 is SVGAGI. The CDR3 runs 13 residues. CDR3 in amino acids: CASTTSIPGELFF. The CDR3 coding sequence is TGTGCCAGCACCACCTCTATACCCGGGGAGCTGTTTTTT.

This rearrangement joins TRBV7-9 to TRBJ2-7; D is unresolved. CDR1 and CDR2 (germline): SEHNR, FQNEAQ (reference sequence). Trimming removed 0 bases from V and 6 bases from J, with 9 bases in between. CDR3 size: 13 residues. The CDR3 nucleotides read TGTGCCAGCAGCTTAGCCTTCGAGGTCGAGCAGTACTTC. Its protein product is CASSLAFEVEQYF. Full variable domain (remainder filled in from reference TRBV7-9 and TRBJ2-7): DTGVSQNPRHKITKRGQNVTFRCDPISEHNRLYWYRQTLGQGPEFLTYFQNEAQLEKSRLLSDRFSAERPKGSFSTLEIQRTEQGDSAMYLCASSLAFEVEQYFGPGTRLTVT.

The genes are TRBV7-9 and TRBJ2-5; D is possibly TRBD1 (5 bases). CDR1 and CDR2 (germline): SEHNR, FQNEAQ (reference sequence). The CDR3 length is 14 residues. V was cut by 1 base and J by 5 bases, with 11 bases left in between. The CDR3 loop reads CASSLVPGCETQYF. The CDR3 bases are TGTGCCAGCAGCTTAGTCCCAGGGTGCGAGACCCAGTACTTC.

The rearrangement joins TRBV5-1 to TRBJ2-5, with a possible D match to TRBD2 (5 bases). With 4 bases removed from V and 0 bases from J, the gap between germline ends came to 10 bases. The CDR3 length is 14 residues. Germline-derived CDR1 and CDR2 are SGHRS and YFSETQ. The CDR3 DNA follows: TGCGCCAGCAGCAACGTAGCGCACCAAGAGACCCAGTACTTC. Translated: CASSNVAHQETQYF.

This chain links TRBV2 with TRBJ2-7; the D gene is possibly TRBD1 (6 bases). Germline CDR1 is SNHLY and CDR2 is FYNNEI. The CDR3 has 14 residues. V lost 4 bases and J lost 1, with 11 bases in between. CDR3 DNA sequence: TGTGCCAGCAGTGCCGACAGGCCGTCCTACGAGCAGTACTTC. Amino acids: CASSADRPSYEQYF.

This chain uses TRBV6-5 with TRBJ1-1, with unresolved D. V was trimmed by 4 bases and J by 3 bases, leaving 15 bases between them. In germline, CDR1 is MNHEY, CDR2 SVGAGI. This CDR3 has 15 residues. CDR3 sequence (DNA): TGTGCCAGCAGTTTGACGGGCGGGGATGACACTGAAGCTTTCTTT. This translates into CASSLTGGDDTEAFF.

This chain uses TRBV5-1 with TRBJ2-2; 8 positions match TRBD2. CDR1 and CDR2 from the germline V gene are SGHRS and YFSETQ. V was clipped by 3 bases and J by 3 bases; unmatched bases: 7. This CDR3 has 16 residues. The CDR3 sequence is CASSSGPGGDTGELFF. The CDR3 DNA reads TGCGCCAGCAGCTCTGGGCCCGGGGGGGACACCGGGGAGCTGTTTTTT.

The chain carries TRBV6-4 and TRBJ2-2, with TRBD2 identical over 10 bases. The CDR3 runs to 18 residues. Germline-derived CDR1 and CDR2 are MRHNA and SNTAGT. Trimming removed 0 bases from V and 2 bases from J; junction bases left unmatched: 6. CDR3 protein: CASSDSYWTSGNTGELFF. CDR3 DNA: TGTGCCAGCAGTGACTCGTATTGGACTAGCGGTAACACCGGGGAGCTGTTTTTT.

This sequence joins TRBV6-5 and TRBJ2-7; 9 bases align to TRBD1. Unmatched junction bases numbered 5, after V lost 5 bases and J lost 0 bases. The CDR3 totals 15 residues. Germline CDR1 MNHEY, CDR2 SVGAGI. The CDR3 DNA reads as TGTGCCAGCAGTCAGCCGGGACAGGGCTCCTACGAGCAGTACTTC. It translates to CASSQPGQGSYEQYF.